This entry features one T cell receptor (beta chain) sequence. The V and J ends lost 2 bases and 10 bases, in that order; junction bases with no gene match: 13. This CDR3 has 17 residues. Germline V CDR1 and CDR2: MDHEN, SYDVKM. The sample comes from a study of blood T cell repertoires in COVID-19. Study context: Both acute and convalescent COVID-19 samples were obtained from the United States, Italy and Spain. PBMCs, B-cell-depleted T cells, or T cells provided the cDNA or gDNA that made up the material.

The protocol was immunoSEQ multiplex PCR, while the TCRdb copy is restricted to in-frame clones and leaves out a portion. The data show roughly 260,000 clones, with more than 65% seen just once and around 2.9% held by the top ten. The material sequenced was peripheral blood. This sequence joins TRBV28 and TRBJ1-6; 8 bases line up with TRBD1. The sequence was collected from a woman aged 18-30 years with acute or convalescent COVID-19. Written as DNA, the CDR3 is TGTGCCAGCAGTTTACCTCGACAGGGGTCCGGGCCATCACCCCTCCACTTT. Its protein is CASSLPRQGSGPSPLHF. The full variable domain, rest sourced from reference TRBV28 and TRBJ1-6, is DVKVTQSSRYLVKRTGEKVFLECVQDMDHENMFWYRQDPGLGLRLIYFSYDVKMKEKGDIPEGYSVSREKKERFSLILESASTNQTSMYLCASSLPRQGSGPSPLHFGNGTRLTVT.